The entry that follows covers one T cell receptor beta chain sequence. The antigen is not known. The data were obtained in a study of OX40 agonist ivuxolimab in advanced cancers. This table comes from immunoSEQ multiplex PCR, and its TCRdb copy is limited to in-frame clones, with some not included. The table includes over 55,000 clones, about 89% detected once. The CDR3 runs to 14 residues. V lost 2 bases to trimming and J lost 4 bases; unmatched junction nucleotides: 5. CDR1 and CDR2 from the germline V gene are GTSNPN and SVGIG (reference sequence). Study results and limitations: In the 0.1-3.0 mg/kg groups, partial responders showed among the lowest expansion.

Sequences were derived from CD4+ or CD8+ T cells sorted from blood, sampled in a trial of the OX40 agonist ivuxolimab. The receptor's source is an adult with an advanced solid tumor such as melanoma, head and neck, liver or kidney cancer. The rearrangement uses TRBV30 and TRBJ2-3, with TRBD2 matching over 8 bases. CDR3 nucleotide sequence: TGTGCCTGGAGTAAGGGCGGGGGGCCAGATACGCAGTATTTT. Its translation: CAWSKGGGPDTQYF.